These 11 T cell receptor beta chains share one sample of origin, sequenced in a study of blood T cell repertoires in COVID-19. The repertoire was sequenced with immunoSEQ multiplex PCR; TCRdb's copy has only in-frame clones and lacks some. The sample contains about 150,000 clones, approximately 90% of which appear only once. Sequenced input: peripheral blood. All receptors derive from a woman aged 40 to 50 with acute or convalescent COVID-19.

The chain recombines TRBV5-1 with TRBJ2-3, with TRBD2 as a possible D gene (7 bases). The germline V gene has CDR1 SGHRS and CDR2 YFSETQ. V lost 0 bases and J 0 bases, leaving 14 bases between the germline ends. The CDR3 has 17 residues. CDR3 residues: CASSLGLAGASTDTQYF. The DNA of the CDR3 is TGCGCCAGCAGCTTGGGCCTGGCGGGGGCTAGCACAGATACGCAGTATTTT.

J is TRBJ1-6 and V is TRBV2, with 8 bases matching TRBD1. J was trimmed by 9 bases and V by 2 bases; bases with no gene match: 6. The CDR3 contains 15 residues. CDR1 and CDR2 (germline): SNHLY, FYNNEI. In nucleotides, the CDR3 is TGTGCCAGCAGTGAAACTAGACAGGGGAGTTCACCCCTCCACTTT. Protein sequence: CASSETRQGSSPLHF.

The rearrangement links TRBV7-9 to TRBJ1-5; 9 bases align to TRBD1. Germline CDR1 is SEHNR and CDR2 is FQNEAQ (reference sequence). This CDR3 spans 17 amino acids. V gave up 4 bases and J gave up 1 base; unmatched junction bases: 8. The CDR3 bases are TGTGCCAGCAGCTCGGGACAGGGAACCCAAAGCAATCAGCCCCAGCATTTT. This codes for CASSSGQGTQSNQPQHF.

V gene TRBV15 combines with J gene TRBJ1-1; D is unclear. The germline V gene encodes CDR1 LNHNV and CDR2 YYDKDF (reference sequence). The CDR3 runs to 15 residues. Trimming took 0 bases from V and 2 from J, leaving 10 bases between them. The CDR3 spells CATSRELGVNTEAFF. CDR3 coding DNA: TGTGCCACCAGCAGAGAACTGGGAGTAAACACTGAAGCTTTCTTT.

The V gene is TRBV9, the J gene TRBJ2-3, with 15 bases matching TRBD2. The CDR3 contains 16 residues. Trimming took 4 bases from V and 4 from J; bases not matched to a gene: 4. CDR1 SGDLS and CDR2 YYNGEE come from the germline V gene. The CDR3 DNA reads TGTGCCAGCAGCCTCGGGACTAGCGGGGGGCCAGATACGCAGTATTTT. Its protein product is CASSLGTSGGPDTQYF.

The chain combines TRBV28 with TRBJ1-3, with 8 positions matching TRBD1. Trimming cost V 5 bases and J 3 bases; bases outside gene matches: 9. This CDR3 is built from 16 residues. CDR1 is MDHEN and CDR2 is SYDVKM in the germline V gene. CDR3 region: CASSREQGDFGNTIYF. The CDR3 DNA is TGTGCCAGCAGTCGCGAACAGGGGGATTTTGGAAACACCATATATTTT.

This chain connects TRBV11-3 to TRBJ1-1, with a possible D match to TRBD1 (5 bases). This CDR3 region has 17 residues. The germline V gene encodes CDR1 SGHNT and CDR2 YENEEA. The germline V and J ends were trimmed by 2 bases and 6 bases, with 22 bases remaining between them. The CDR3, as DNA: TGTGCCAGCAGCTTACGGCAGGGAGGACTCTATTCAGCTGAAGCTTTCTTT. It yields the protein CASSLRQGGLYSAEAFF.

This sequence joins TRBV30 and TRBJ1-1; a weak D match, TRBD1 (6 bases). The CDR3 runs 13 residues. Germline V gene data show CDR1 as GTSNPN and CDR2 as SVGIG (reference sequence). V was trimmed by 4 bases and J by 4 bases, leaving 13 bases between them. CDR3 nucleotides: TGTGCCTGGACTTGGGGCAGGGGCACTGAAGCTTTCTTT. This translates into CAWTWGRGTEAFF.

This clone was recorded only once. The CDR3 loop reads CALEYLDRAYSPLHF. CDR3 coding DNA: TGTGCCCTGGAGTATTTGGACAGGGCTTATTCACCCCTCCACTTT. This chain connects TRBV30 to TRBJ1-6, with 8 bases aligning to TRBD1. This CDR3 region has 15 residues. The trim removed 8 bases at V and 8 bases at J, leaving 14 bases unmatched. The germline V gene encodes CDR1 GTSNPN and CDR2 SVGIG (reference sequence).

CDR3 sequence (DNA): TGTGCCTGGAGTGTACTAGGACCAAGAATCGACCTCCACTTT. Its translation: CAWSVLGPRIDLHF. The chain is built from TRBV30 and TRBJ1-6, with unresolved D. The V and J ends lost 0 bases and 15 bases respectively, with 18 bases between them. This CDR3 has 14 amino acids. CDR1 is GTSNPN, CDR2 SVGIG, per germline (reference sequence).

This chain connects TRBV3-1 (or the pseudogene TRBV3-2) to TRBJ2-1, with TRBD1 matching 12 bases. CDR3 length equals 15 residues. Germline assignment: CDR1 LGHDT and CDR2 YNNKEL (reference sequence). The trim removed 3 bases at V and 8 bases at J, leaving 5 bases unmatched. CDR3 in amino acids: CASSQGQGAYHEQFF. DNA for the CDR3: TGTGCCAGCAGCCAGGGACAGGGGGCTTATCATGAGCAGTTCTTC.